Below are 27 T cell receptor beta chains sequenced from a single sample in a study of cytomegalovirus exposure and HLA in healthy donors. Here immunoSEQ multiplex PCR was the method, and the copy in TCRdb shows in-frame clones only, minus some. This sample yields 150,000 to 200,000 clones, of which about 86% are seen a single time; 1.4% belongs to the top ten. Sequenced input: PBMCs. The receptors here all came from a woman in her 30s in good health and CMV-seronegative.

This clone was seen a single time. The chain uses TRBV6-6 and TRBJ2-1, with 9 bases aligning to TRBD2. The CDR3 loop spans 13 amino acids. With 6 bases clipped from V and 14 bases from J, the junction kept 11 bases outside the gene matches. Germline V gives CDR1 MNHNY, CDR2 SVGAGI (reference sequence). As DNA, the CDR3 is TGTGCCAGCAGAGACCTAGCGGGGACTGCCGAGTTCTTC. It yields the protein CASRDLAGTAEFF.

The chain links TRBV2 to TRBJ1-6, with 10 nucleotides matching TRBD1. Trimming at V came to 5 bases and at J to 10 bases, leaving 11 bases not matched to a gene. This CDR3 has 16 amino acids. The germline V gene has CDR1 SNHLY and CDR2 FYNNEI. The CDR3 DNA follows: TGTGCCAGCAGTTCGCCGAGGACAGGGGGGGGGTCACCCCTCCACTTT. Translating gives CASSSPRTGGGSPLHF.

The DNA for the CDR3 is TGCAGCGCCCTAGGGGTCGAGCAGTACTTC. Translation: CSALGVEQYF. V and J are TRBV29-1 and TRBJ2-7, with D perhaps TRBD1 (5 bases). V was trimmed by 7 bases and J by 6 bases, leaving 10 bases between them. This CDR3 is built from 10 residues. CDR1 and CDR2 (germline): SQVTM, ANQGSEA.

V and J are TRBV13 and TRBJ1-1; 12 positions match TRBD1. Germline lookup yields CDR1 PRHDT and CDR2 FYEKMQ (reference sequence). The CDR3 is 17 amino acids. V dropped 5 bases and J dropped 1; count of bases not matched to a gene: 8. This CDR3 is CASSQSRDRGRNTEAFF. The CDR3 nucleotides read TGTGCCAGCAGCCAAAGTCGGGACAGGGGGCGGAACACTGAAGCTTTCTTT. Full variable domain (remainder filled in from reference TRBV13 and TRBJ1-1): AAGVIQSPRHLIKEKRETATLKCYPIPRHDTVYWYQQGPGQDPQFLISFYEKMQSDKGSIPDRFSAQQFSDYHSELNMSSLELGDSALYFCASSQSRDRGRNTEAFFGQGTRLTVV.

This clone was picked up one time. The chain is built from TRBV4-1 and TRBJ2-5; D gene unclear. The CDR3 sequence is 14 residues long. CDR1 and CDR2 from the germline V gene are MGHRA and YSYEKL. The germline V and J ends were trimmed by 1 base and 2 bases, with 8 bases remaining between them. The chain's CDR3 is CASSQAPDQETQYF. The DNA for the CDR3 is TGCGCCAGCAGCCAAGCTCCAGATCAAGAGACCCAGTACTTC.

The rearrangement links TRBV6-6 to TRBJ1-1; 8 bases agree with TRBD1. This CDR3 comprises 14 residues. Germline-derived CDR1 and CDR2 are MNHNY and SVGAGI (reference sequence). J lost 1 base, V lost 7 bases, and 5 bases had no gene match. The CDR3 DNA reads as TGTGCCAGCACCCAAGGGACAGGGAACACTGAAGCTTTCTTT. Its protein product is CASTQGTGNTEAFF.

This clone occurred once. The rearrangement links TRBV12-5 to TRBJ1-3; D is uncertain. Germline V lookup: CDR1 LGHNT, CDR2 FRNRAP. V lost 6 bases to trimming and J lost 2 bases, with 8 bases between them. The CDR3 has 13 amino acids. For the CDR3, the DNA is TGTGCTAGTGGGATGGAGGCTGGAAACACCATATATTTT. This encodes CASGMEAGNTIYF. Full variable domain (remainder filled in from reference TRBV12-5 and TRBJ1-3): DARVTQTPRHKVTEMGQEVTMRCQPILGHNTVFWYRQTMMQGLELLAYFRNRAPLDDSGMPKDRFSAEMPDATLATLKIQPSEPRDSAVYFCASGMEAGNTIYFGEGSWLTVV.

The rearrangement links TRBV7-8 to TRBJ2-7; 8 nucleotides line up with TRBD2. With V trimmed by 2 bases and J by 6 bases, 15 bases remained unmatched. The CDR3 spans 17 residues. In germline, CDR1 is SGHVS, CDR2 FQNEAQ. Here the CDR3 reads CASSLPGGQGILGEQYF. CDR3 bases: TGTGCCAGCAGCTTACCGGGGGGGCAGGGTATATTGGGCGAGCAGTACTTC.

The chain is built from TRBV19 and TRBJ1-3, with D maybe TRBD1 (5 bases). V was shortened by 10 bases and J by 8 bases, with 18 bases between the two germline ends. Germline values: CDR1 LNHDA, CDR2 SQIVND (reference sequence). This CDR3 is 13 amino acids long. DNA of the CDR3: TGTGCCACAAGGGAAGGGGTGTCAGACACCATATATTTT. As protein: CATREGVSDTIYF.

V and J are TRBV19 and TRBJ1-5, with a possible D match to TRBD1 (5 bases). V was trimmed by 1 base and J by 5 bases, leaving 12 bases between them. Germline V gene sequence: CDR1 LNHDA, CDR2 SQIVND (reference sequence). The CDR3 covers 15 residues. The CDR3 loop reads CASSIVGREDQPQHF. The DNA for the CDR3 is TGTGCCAGTAGTATAGTAGGCAGGGAGGATCAGCCCCAGCATTTT.

The chain recombines TRBV18 with TRBJ2-1, with D perhaps matching TRBD1 (6 bases). V lost 6 bases and J 0 bases, leaving 12 bases between the germline ends. The CDR3 covers 15 residues. CDR1 is KGHSH, CDR2 LQKENI, per germline. In nucleotides, the CDR3 is TGTGCCAGCTCCCTACAGGGTAGCTCCTACAATGAGCAGTTCTTC. Translated: CASSLQGSSYNEQFF.

The gene calls are TRBV7-5 and TRBJ1-2. TRBV7-5 is noted as a pseudogene. The CDR3 contains 13 residues. In nucleotides, the CDR3 is TGTGTCAGAAGCTCGAGGGTAAACTATGGCTACACCTTC. Amino acid sequence: CVRSSRVNYGYTF.

The chain couples TRBV7-6 to TRBJ1-2, with 7 nucleotides matching TRBD1. The trim removed 4 bases at V and 2 bases at J, leaving 1 base unmatched. The germline V gene encodes CDR1 SGHVS and CDR2 FNYEAQ. The CDR3 is 13 residues long. The CDR3 protein is CASSSGQNYGYTF. Here the CDR3 DNA reads TGTGCCAGCAGCTCGGGACAGAACTATGGCTACACCTTC.

The chain's CDR3 is CASSMDRVVTEAFF. For the CDR3, the DNA is TGTGCCAGCAGCATGGACAGGGTCGTCACTGAAGCTTTCTTT. The chain has TRBV7-2 and TRBJ1-1, with TRBD1 identical over 8 bases. The CDR3 has 14 amino acids. Unmatched junction bases numbered 6, after V lost 5 bases and J lost 4 bases. The V gene's germline CDR1 is SGHTA and CDR2 FQGNSA.

This clone came up many times. At the DNA level, this CDR3 is encoded by other sequences in the same sample as well. The rearrangement joins TRBV6-4 to TRBJ2-3; TRBD2 matches at 8 bases. This CDR3 contains 15 residues. Trimming at V came to 0 bases and at J to 1 base, leaving 0 bases not matched to a gene. Germline V CDR1 and CDR2: MRHNA, SNTAGT. The CDR3 DNA reads as TGTGCCAGCAGTGACTCGCGGGGGGGCACAGATACGCAGTATTTT. As protein: CASSDSRGGTDTQYF.

V is TRBV4-1 and J is TRBJ1-4, with D tentatively TRBD1 (5 bases). Trimming cost V 3 bases and J 7 bases, with 15 bases left between them. The germline gives CDR1 MGHRA, CDR2 YSYEKL. The CDR3 length is 15 residues. CDR3 in amino acids: CASSHPGKVAEKLFF. DNA of the CDR3: TGCGCCAGCAGCCACCCAGGGAAAGTAGCTGAAAAACTGTTTTTT.

The chain uses TRBV11-2 and TRBJ1-2, with 9 bases identical to TRBD1. The CDR3 sequence is 15 residues long. The V gene's germline CDR1 is SGHAT and CDR2 FQNNGV. Germline trimming cut 5 bases from V and 2 bases from J; bases unmatched to any gene: 6. DNA for the CDR3: TGTGCCAGCAGCGCATCCGGGACAGGGAACTATGGCTACACCTTC. It translates to CASSASGTGNYGYTF.

Only a few counts were recorded for this clone. Here the CDR3 DNA reads TGTGCCAGCAGCAGGGGCTACGAGCAGTACTTC. This sequence encodes CASSRGYEQYF. The chain links TRBV11-2 to TRBJ2-7; tentatively, D is TRBD1 (5 bases). CDR3 length equals 11 residues. The V gene lost 5 bases and the J gene lost 3 bases, with 5 bases spanning the gap. Germline CDR1 reads SGHAT; CDR2 reads FQNNGV.

The J gene is TRBJ2-6, the V gene TRBV2; no reliable D call. V was trimmed by 4 bases and J by 0 bases, leaving 7 bases between them. This CDR3 has 15 amino acids. Germline CDR1 is SNHLY and CDR2 is FYNNEI. The CDR3 DNA reads TGTGCCAGCAGTGCTTTCCGCTCTGGGGCCAACGTCCTGACTTTC. Translation: CASSAFRSGANVLTF.

This clone was recorded only once. The CDR3 bases are TGTGCCAGCAGCAACCCAAGAGGGAGCACTGAAGCTTTCTTT. It specifies CASSNPRGSTEAFF. The rearrangement links TRBV5-4 to TRBJ1-1; unclear D gene. Germline assignment: CDR1 SGHNT and CDR2 YYREEE (reference sequence). With 4 bases removed from V and 4 bases from J, the gap between germline ends came to 14 bases. This CDR3 spans 14 amino acids.

The V gene is TRBV2, the J gene TRBJ2-7; TRBD1 matches 7 bases. Germline V CDR1 and CDR2: SNHLY, FYNNEI. The CDR3 spans 14 residues. V shed 7 bases, J shed 3 bases, and the junction held 9 bases outside the gene matches. CDR3 sequence: CASNGRDSLYEQYF. DNA for the CDR3: TGTGCCAGCAATGGCCGGGACAGCCTCTACGAGCAGTACTTC.

Of note for this clone: A junction boundary mismatches the germline segment, possibly from a read error. The chain is built from TRBV5-6 and TRBJ2-5, with D perhaps TRBD1 (6 bases). Germline lookup yields CDR1 SGHDT and CDR2 YYEEEE. There are 12 residues in the CDR3. The CDR3 loop reads CASNLFRGTQYF. The CDR3 DNA sequence: TGTGCCAGCAACTTGTTCAGGGGTACCCAGTACTTC. Looking up the rest from reference TRBV5-6 and TRBJ2-5 gives the full variable domain: DAGVTQSPTHLIKTRGQQVTLRCSPKSGHDTVSWYQQALGQGPQFIFQYYEEEERQRGNFPDRFSGHQFPNYSSELNVNALLLGDSALYLCASNLFRGTQYFGPGTRLLVL.

V usage is TRBV30 and J usage is TRBJ1-1; D perhaps matches TRBD1 (5 bases). V dropped 2 bases and J dropped 4 bases, with 8 bases sitting between them. CDR1 GTSNPN and CDR2 SVGIG come from the germline V gene (reference sequence). The CDR3 contains 12 residues. CDR3 DNA: TGTGCCTGGAGTCAGCAGGGCACTGAAGCTTTCTTT. Protein: CAWSQQGTEAFF.

The chain uses TRBV15 and TRBJ1-5; D is ambiguous. This CDR3 region has 17 residues. Trimming stripped 0 bases from V and 3 bases from J, with 15 bases between. The germline V gene encodes CDR1 LNHNV and CDR2 YYDKDF (reference sequence). The CDR3 nucleotides are TGTGCCACCAGCAGAGATCCGATGACGACTCCCAATCAGCCCCAGCATTTT. Translated: CATSRDPMTTPNQPQHF.

This clone was recorded once. The gene calls are TRBV30 and TRBJ1-3, with D perhaps TRBD1 (6 bases). The CDR3 is made up of 17 amino acids. CDR1 and CDR2 (germline): GTSNPN, SVGIG (reference sequence). V lost 0 bases and J 5 bases, leaving 20 bases between the germline ends. The CDR3 DNA follows: TGTGCCTGGAGTGTATGGGGTCGACAGGCGGGTAGAAACACCATATATTTT. Its protein product is CAWSVWGRQAGRNTIYF.

The chain uses TRBV6-1 and TRBJ1-3, with TRBD1 matching 7 bases. CDR3 length: 15 amino acids. Germline CDR1 MNHNS, CDR2 SASEGT. The junction had 3 bases not matched to a gene; V was cut back by 0 bases and J by 4 bases. The DNA for the CDR3 is TGTGCCAGCAGTGAAGCATCAGGGGGAGGAAACACCATATATTTT. Residues: CASSEASGGGNTIYF.

J is TRBJ2-7 and V is TRBV11-2; TRBD2 agrees at 11 bases. This CDR3 comprises 17 residues. Unmatched junction bases numbered 6, after V lost 1 base and J lost 1 base. CDR1 is SGHAT, CDR2 FQNNGV, per germline. The chain's CDR3 is CASSLGFWTSGSYEQYF. CDR3 nucleotide sequence: TGTGCCAGCAGCTTAGGGTTCTGGACTAGCGGGTCCTACGAGCAGTACTTC.